These 2 T cell receptor beta chains were all obtained from the same sample, sequenced in a study of beta chain features in type 1 diabetes. Expressed TCRB transcripts were sequenced because the entire RNA isolate underwent reverse transcription. Profiling relied on immunoSEQ multiplex PCR, and the TCRdb table lists in-frame clones only, not all of them. This sample has 160,000 or so clones; about 63% occur once, and the top ten carry under 0.1%. Study conclusions and caveats: A moderate, significant TCRB CDR3 shortening appeared in type 1 diabetes across four CD4+ subsets.

These receptors' antigens are unknown. The specimen sequenced was naive CD4+ T cells from blood. These TCRs come from a man aged 25-40 years with type 1 diabetes.

This chain connects TRBV29-1 to TRBJ1-1; no firm D call. V was pared by 4 bases and J by 7 bases, with 7 bases between. The CDR3 spans 10 residues. Germline V lookup: CDR1 SQVTM, CDR2 ANQGSEA. CDR3 nucleotide sequence: TGCAGCGTTGGCGGATTTGAAGCTTTCTTT. It specifies CSVGGFEAFF.

The CDR3 sequence is CASSFLEETQYF. DNA for the CDR3: TGTGCCAGCAGTTTTCTCGAAGAGACCCAGTACTTC. This chain connects TRBV5-6 to TRBJ2-5, with D unclear. Germline-derived CDR1 and CDR2 are SGHDT and YYEEEE. With 5 bases removed from V and 3 bases from J, the gap between germline ends came to 8 bases. The CDR3 length is 12 residues.